The clone carrying this TCR beta chain was counted many times. Its antigen is not known. Unique molecular identifiers were present on cDNA, and template switching added a universal primer site. TCRdb reprocessed the 5' RACE reads via MiXCR and lists one record per CDR3 protein. The data show roughly 350,000 distinct CDR3 sequences, approximately 9.1% seen once. The data belong to a study of identical twins. Study results and caveats: Whereas memory repertoires showed no such difference, abundant cord blood beta clonotypes carried fewer insertions.

Germline values: CDR1 MNHEY, CDR2 SVGAGI. V dropped 8 bases and J dropped 0 bases, with 11 bases sitting between them. This CDR3 is 15 amino acids long. V is TRBV6-5 and J is TRBJ2-6; perhaps TRBD2 as D (6 bases). This clonotype originated in a woman aged 45-60 years in good health. The sequenced material came from naive T cells sorted from blood. The CDR3 DNA is TGTGCCAGCCGGCCCGGGGGCTCTGGGGCCAACGTCCTGACTTTC. It codes for CASRPGGSGANVLTF.